This T cell receptor beta chain was obtained from a study of CD8 T cells in ankylosing spondylitis. This clonotype showed up many times. TCRdb independently ran MiXCR on the 5' RACE reads; one entry per CDR3 protein. The sample has tens of thousands of distinct CDR3 sequences; 2.5% to 3% are singletons. The CDR3 loop spans 13 amino acids. Germline V CDR1 and CDR2: SGDLS, YYNGEE. The V end lost 0 bases, the J end lost 6 bases, and 10 bases lay between the germline ends. What was sequenced was blood, either unsorted or a sorted T cell fraction (not recorded which). This clonotype was obtained from a female donor with ankylosing spondylitis or in good health (not recorded which). The chain has TRBV9 and TRBJ2-7; tentative D call: TRBD1 (5 bases). The CDR3 reads CASSVGQSAEQYF. The CDR3 DNA reads as TGTGCCAGCAGCGTAGGACAGTCTGCCGAGCAGTACTTC.